This T cell receptor (beta chain) was identified during a study of blood T cell repertoires in COVID-19. Study background: COVID-19 samples collected from the United States, Italy and Spain covered acute and convalescent phases. PBMCs, B-cell-depleted T cells, or T cells were the source of the cDNA or gDNA that made up the material.

Germline-derived CDR1 and CDR2 are SNHLY and FYNNEI. Deletions cut 7 bases from V and 6 bases from J, with 20 bases between. CDR3 length: 15 residues. Original analysis: Amplification of reference gene primers provided the estimated nucleated cell counts. TCRdb's copy holds only in-frame clones and misses some; the assay was immunoSEQ multiplex PCR. That table supplies the V and J calls and clone size; D and trimming were determined from the DNA. The table has 400,000 to 450,000 clones, around 86% seen once. The sequencing input was peripheral blood. V gene TRBV2 combines with J gene TRBJ2-3, with D perhaps TRBD1 (6 bases). The source is a woman aged 30 to 39 with active or convalescent COVID-19. CDR3 sequence: CASTLTPTRGDTQYF. CDR3 DNA: TGTGCCAGCACCCTGACCCCAACTAGGGGGGATACGCAGTATTTT.